The entry that follows covers one T cell receptor beta chain sequence. A much larger clone sits a single nucleotide away, making a read error possible. The data were taken from a study of T cells in Graves' hyperthyroidism and ophthalmopathy. Amplification yielded TCR beta CDR3 regions, with RNA transcripts as the source. During a first-round RT-PCR of the TCR CDR3, the HTBI primer set was used. TCRdb reanalysed the multiplex PCR reads using MiXCR and keeps one entry per CDR3 protein. The table records approximately 560,000 distinct CDR3 sequences, about 45% of them present only once. What was sequenced was peripheral blood or thyroid tissue (not recorded which). This TCR came from a woman aged 18-29 years with Graves' hyperthyroidism.

CDR3 bases: TGTGCCAGCAGCATGGGGCTCGACACCGGGGAGCTGGTTTTT. Residues: CASSMGLDTGELVF. The rearrangement uses TRBV7-2 and TRBJ2-2; either TRBD1 or TRBD2 may fit D (5 bases each). Germline-derived CDR1 and CDR2 are SGHTA and FQGNSA. This CDR3 has 14 amino acids.